Listed below are T cell receptor beta chains from one sample, sequenced in a study of T cell repertoires in cytomegalovirus infection. From the reads, TCRdb called clonotypes with MiXCR, one entry per CDR3 protein. The sample carries about 46,000 distinct CDR3 sequences, about 21% recorded once. For these receptors, no antigen is known. The material was CD8+ T cells from cultured PBMCs, obtained from culture after CMV antigen stimulation. Source of these receptors: a human donor in good health (CMV status not recorded). Some clones in this sample may be carry-over from other donors' samples. The CDR3 runs from the conserved cysteine through the conserved F or W. The D gene is left open where the match is weak. The listing skips clone size in some rows; elsewhere it reads once, few, many or a size class.

CDR3 protein: CSAIPGGSGGELFF; CDR3 DNA: TGCAGCGCAATTCCCGGGGGGTCCGGCGGGGAGCTGTTTTTT; D gene: TRBD2; V gene: TRBV29-1; J gene: TRBJ2-2; clone size: .
CDR3 protein: CSARGTSSGRAEIDTQYF; CDR3 DNA: TGCAGTGCGCGAGGCACGTCTAGCGGGAGGGCCGAGATAGATACGCAGTATTTT; D gene: TRBD2; V gene: TRBV20-1; J gene: TRBJ2-3; clone size: many
CDR3 protein: CASSPTGEDSHLHF; CDR3 DNA: TGTGCCAGCAGTCCGACAGGGGAAGATTCACACCTCCACTTT; D gene: TRBD1; V gene: TRBV6-5; J gene: TRBJ1-6; clone size: .
CDR3 protein: CASSPPLALGNEQYF; CDR3 DNA: TGTGCCAGCAGCCCCCCTTTGGCCCTAGGGAACGAGCAGTACTTC; D gene: .; V gene: TRBV28; J gene: TRBJ2-7; clone size: few
CDR3 protein: CASSFGVGTDTQYF; CDR3 DNA: TGTGCCAGCAGTTTCGGGGTGGGCACAGATACGCAGTATTTT; D gene: .; V gene: TRBV12-3/TRBV12-4; J gene: TRBJ2-3; clone size: .
CDR3 protein: CSARGLVTFEETQYF; CDR3 DNA: TGCAGTGCTCGGGGGCTAGTCACCTTCGAAGAGACCCAGTACTTC; D gene: .; V gene: TRBV20-1; J gene: TRBJ2-5; clone size: .
CDR3 protein: CASSGLAGEETQYF; CDR3 DNA: TGTGCCAGCAGCGGACTAGCGGGAGAAGAGACCCAGTACTTC; D gene: TRBD2; V gene: TRBV6-5; J gene: TRBJ2-5; clone size: .
CDR3 protein: CASSQKDRAPETQYF; CDR3 DNA: TGTGCCAGCAGCCAAAAGGACAGGGCCCCAGAGACCCAGTACTTC; D gene: TRBD1; V gene: TRBV4-1; J gene: TRBJ2-5; clone size: .
CDR3 protein: CASSLEPGYEQYF; CDR3 DNA: TGTGCCAGCAGCTTAGAACCGGGGTACGAGCAGTACTTC; D gene: .; V gene: TRBV7-8; J gene: TRBJ2-7; clone size: many
CDR3 protein: CASSLTQSTDTQYF; CDR3 DNA: TGTGCCAGCAGTCTAACCCAAAGCACAGATACGCAGTATTTT; D gene: .; V gene: TRBV28; J gene: TRBJ2-3; clone size: few
CDR3 protein: CASSLVSGVGGELFF; CDR3 DNA: TGTGCCAGCAGCTTAGTTTCGGGCGTCGGCGGGGAGCTGTTTTTT; D gene: .; V gene: TRBV11-2; J gene: TRBJ2-2; clone size: few
CDR3 protein: CASSSRLAGGPEELFF; CDR3 DNA: TGTGCCAGCAGCTCCCGACTAGCGGGAGGGCCCGAGGAGCTGTTTTTT; D gene: TRBD2; V gene: TRBV11-2; J gene: TRBJ2-2; clone size: .
CDR3 protein: CASSPAPGSTEAFF; CDR3 DNA: TGTGCCAGCAGCCCAGCCCCAGGCTCCACTGAAGCTTTCTTT; D gene: .; V gene: TRBV11-2; J gene: TRBJ1-1; clone size: many
CDR3 protein: CASSLAGVASYEQYF; CDR3 DNA: TGTGCCAGCAGCCTAGCGGGAGTCGCGTCCTACGAGCAGTACTTC; D gene: TRBD2; V gene: TRBV27; J gene: TRBJ2-7; clone size: few
CDR3 protein: CASSPTAALSYNEQFF; CDR3 DNA: TGTGCCAGCAGCCCTACTGCGGCCCTCTCCTACAATGAGCAGTTCTTC; D gene: .; V gene: TRBV27; J gene: TRBJ2-1; clone size: few
CDR3 protein: CASSEQEGTNSPLHF; CDR3 DNA: TGTGCCAGCAGTGAACAGGAGGGGACCAATTCACCCCTCCACTTT; D gene: .; V gene: TRBV6-1; J gene: TRBJ1-6; clone size: .
CDR3 protein: CASSLSGGRDNEQFF; CDR3 DNA: TGTGCCAGCAGCTTGAGTGGCGGTAGAGACAATGAGCAGTTCTTC; D gene: .; V gene: TRBV5-4; J gene: TRBJ2-1; clone size: .
CDR3 protein: CASSSGTGSNQPQHF; CDR3 DNA: TGTGCCAGCAGTTCGGGGACAGGGAGTAATCAGCCCCAGCATTTT; D gene: TRBD1; V gene: TRBV27; J gene: TRBJ1-5; clone size: .
CDR3 protein: CASTPSGLLDTQYF; CDR3 DNA: TGTGCCAGTACCCCGTCCGGACTCTTGGATACGCAGTATTTT; D gene: .; V gene: TRBV19; J gene: TRBJ2-3; clone size: many
CDR3 protein: CSARDLAGGYEQYF; CDR3 DNA: TGCAGTGCTAGAGATTTAGCGGGGGGGTACGAGCAGTACTTC; D gene: TRBD2; V gene: TRBV20-1; J gene: TRBJ2-7; clone size: .
CDR3 protein: CASSGGVSGTNTGELFF; CDR3 DNA: TGTGCCAGCAGCGGGGGGGTTAGCGGGACGAACACCGGGGAGCTGTTTTTT; D gene: TRBD2; V gene: TRBV5-4; J gene: TRBJ2-2; clone size: many
CDR3 protein: CASSHDRPYEQYF; CDR3 DNA: TGTGCCAGCAGCCACGACAGACCCTACGAGCAGTACTTC; D gene: .; V gene: TRBV11-2; J gene: TRBJ2-7; clone size: few
CDR3 protein: CASSSAVAGDADTQYF; CDR3 DNA: TGTGCCAGCAGTTCGGCGGTGGCGGGAGATGCAGATACGCAGTATTTT; D gene: TRBD2; V gene: TRBV12-3/TRBV12-4; J gene: TRBJ2-3; clone size: few
CDR3 protein: CASRPVGGVQETQYF; CDR3 DNA: TGTGCCAGCAGACCGGTCGGCGGGGTTCAAGAGACCCAGTACTTC; D gene: .; V gene: TRBV27; J gene: TRBJ2-5; clone size: .
CDR3 protein: CASSVALRGAGGYGYTF; CDR3 DNA: TGTGCCAGCAGCGTAGCTCTACGGGGGGCAGGTGGCTATGGCTACACCTTC; D gene: .; V gene: TRBV9; J gene: TRBJ1-2; clone size: few
CDR3 protein: CASSYGTSLEQFF; CDR3 DNA: TGTGCCAGCAGTTACGGGACTAGTCTCGAGCAGTTCTTC; D gene: TRBD2; V gene: TRBV6-2/TRBV6-3; J gene: TRBJ2-1; clone size: few
CDR3 protein: CASSQAYRELAKNIQYF; CDR3 DNA: TGCGCCAGCAGCCAAGCTTACAGGGAGCTAGCCAAAAACATTCAGTACTTC; D gene: .; V gene: TRBV4-3; J gene: TRBJ2-4; clone size: .
CDR3 protein: CASLPVGLAPYNEQFF; CDR3 DNA: TGTGCCAGCCTACCGGTGGGACTAGCGCCGTACAATGAGCAGTTCTTC; D gene: TRBD2; V gene: TRBV28; J gene: TRBJ2-1; clone size: few
CDR3 protein: CSATPGQRGEQYF; CDR3 DNA: TGCAGTGCTACACCTGGGCAGAGGGGCGAGCAGTACTTC; D gene: .; V gene: TRBV20-1; J gene: TRBJ2-7; clone size: many
CDR3 protein: CSAAGTSQDPDTQYF; CDR3 DNA: TGCAGTGCTGCCGGGACTAGCCAAGACCCAGATACGCAGTATTTT; D gene: TRBD2; V gene: TRBV20-1; J gene: TRBJ2-3; clone size: many
CDR3 protein: CASSVGVAQETQYF; CDR3 DNA: TGTGCCAGCAGCGTAGGTGTGGCCCAAGAGACCCAGTACTTC; D gene: .; V gene: TRBV9; J gene: TRBJ2-5; clone size: many
CDR3 protein: CASSPDPGRPQHF; CDR3 DNA: TGTGCCAGCAGCCCAGACCCCGGGAGGCCCCAGCATTTT; D gene: .; V gene: TRBV11-3; J gene: TRBJ1-5; clone size: few
CDR3 protein: CASSLREGDTQYF; CDR3 DNA: TGTGCCAGCAGCTTACGGGAAGGAGATACGCAGTATTTT; D gene: .; V gene: TRBV7-3; J gene: TRBJ2-3; clone size: many
CDR3 protein: CASSLLSRQNSPLHF; CDR3 DNA: TGTGCCAGCAGCCTACTATCACGACAGAATTCACCCCTCCACTTT; D gene: .; V gene: TRBV13; J gene: TRBJ1-6; clone size: .
CDR3 protein: CASSLGQGTEAFF; CDR3 DNA: TGTGCCAGCAGCCTGGGACAGGGCACTGAAGCTTTCTTT; D gene: TRBD1; V gene: TRBV11-2; J gene: TRBJ1-1; clone size: many
CDR3 protein: CASSTGGAVNTEAFF; CDR3 DNA: TGCGCCAGCAGCACCGGGGGCGCGGTGAACACTGAAGCTTTCTTT; D gene: .; V gene: TRBV5-1; J gene: TRBJ1-1; clone size: .
CDR3 protein: CASSPFAEAFF; CDR3 DNA: TGTGCCAGCAGCCCGTTCGCTGAAGCTTTCTTT; D gene: .; V gene: TRBV11-2; J gene: TRBJ1-1; clone size: few